A single sample gave rise to the 4 T cell receptor beta chains below, sequenced in a study of Ad26.COV2.S vaccination and SARS-CoV-2 variants. Treatment defined: some 19 received Ad26.COV2.S at low or high dose, single or two shots; about 5 received placebo; per-sample allocation not given. Day 63 following the first vaccine or placebo injection was when the samples were taken. Assay: immunoSEQ multiplex PCR; the TCRdb copy retains only in-frame clones and omits some. The sample gives a few hundred thousand clones, 83% of which show up once; about 7.4% is in the top ten. This specimen was peripheral blood, taken in a trial of Ad26.COV2.S vaccine versus placebo. These receptor sequences come from a person between 18 and 60 years old who received the Ad26.COV2.S COVID-19 vaccine or a placebo.

The V gene is TRBV19, the J gene TRBJ2-1; D possibly corresponds to TRBD1 (6 bases). Germline V gene data show CDR1 as LNHDA and CDR2 as SQIVND (reference sequence). CDR3 size: 15 residues. Trimming cost V 6 bases and J 7 bases, with 19 bases left between them. CDR3 residues: CASSPQGSRENEQFF. The CDR3 DNA reads TGTGCCAGTAGCCCACAGGGCAGTAGAGAAAATGAGCAGTTCTTC.

The V gene is TRBV5-5, the J gene TRBJ2-1; TRBD2 matches 11 bases. V gave up 4 bases and J gave up 6 bases; unmatched junction bases: 6. The CDR3 runs 15 residues. CDR1 is SGHKS and CDR2 is YYEKEE in the germline V gene (reference sequence). The chain's CDR3 is CASSLGLAALNEQFF. DNA for the CDR3: TGTGCCAGCAGCCTGGGACTAGCGGCACTCAATGAGCAGTTCTTC.

This chain joins TRBV28 and TRBJ1-1, with D possibly matching TRBD1 (6 bases). The length of the CDR3 is 14 residues. From germline, CDR1 is MDHEN and CDR2 SYDVKM. With 6 bases removed from V and 1 base from J, the gap between germline ends came to 12 bases. The CDR3 coding sequence is TGTGCCAGCAGGCCCAGGGGCGAGAACACTGAAGCTTTCTTT. Amino acid sequence: CASRPRGENTEAFF.

This clone is a singleton in its sample. The chain couples TRBV27 to TRBJ2-2; the D gene is possibly TRBD1 (6 bases). Deletions cut 5 bases from V and 6 bases from J, with 13 bases between. CDR3 length: 14 residues. Germline CDR1 and CDR2: MNHEY and SMNVEV (reference sequence). The DNA for the CDR3 is TGTGCCAGCAGTCCAAGGGGGATCGCCGGGGAGCTGTTTTTT. Translated, it gives CASSPRGIAGELFF.